One sample yielded the 27 T cell receptor beta chains listed below, sequenced in a study of blood T cell repertoires in COVID-19. The protocol was immunoSEQ multiplex PCR, while the TCRdb copy is restricted to in-frame clones and leaves out a portion. Among 200,000 to 250,000 clones listed, more than 85% were seen once. The specimen sequenced was peripheral blood. These TCRs come from a woman aged 50 to 60 with COVID-19, enrolled during active disease.

There are many counts of this clone. This rearrangement joins TRBV25-1 to TRBJ1-6, with D maybe TRBD1 (6 bases). V was cut by 5 bases and J by 2 bases, with 16 bases left in between. The CDR3 runs 17 residues. Germline CDR1 MGHDK, CDR2 SYGVNS. CDR3 DNA sequence: TGTGCCAGCAGTCGGGGGAGGGCAGGGGCCTATAATTCACCCCTCCACTTT. Protein sequence: CASSRGRAGAYNSPLHF.

Of note for this clone: Other DNA sequences in the same sample also yield this CDR3. The chain employs TRBV3-1 (or the pseudogene TRBV3-2) and TRBJ1-1, with 9 positions matching TRBD1. CDR1 and CDR2 (germline): LGHDT, YNNKEL (reference sequence). The ends lost 1 base at V and 6 bases at J; junction bases unmatched: 3. The CDR3 has 14 amino acids. This CDR3 is CASSQGQGVAEAFF. The CDR3 nucleotides are TGTGCCAGCAGCCAAGGACAGGGGGTCGCTGAAGCTTTCTTT.

Comment on this clone: Relative to the germline gene, one junction end is altered; a read error may explain this. The V call is TRBV7-8, the J call TRBJ1-2, with D perhaps TRBD1 (5 bases). CDR1 and CDR2 (germline): SGHVS, FQNEAQ. The CDR3 spans 14 residues. The chain's CDR3 is CASSQAATEYGYIF. The CDR3 nucleotides are TGTGCCAGCAGCCAAGCGGCGACAGAATATGGCTACATCTTC.

The chain carries TRBV6-6 and TRBJ2-3; D call uncertain. The CDR3 runs to 13 residues. Germline assignment: CDR1 MNHNY and CDR2 SVGAGI (reference sequence). V lost 6 bases, J lost 0 bases, and 7 bases lay in between. The CDR3 is CASRPGSTDTQYF. CDR3 DNA: TGTGCCAGCAGGCCCGGGAGCACAGATACGCAGTATTTT.

This chain joins TRBV10-3 and TRBJ2-1; D perhaps matches TRBD2 (6 bases). V lost 3 bases and J 6 bases, leaving 15 bases between the germline ends. The CDR3 runs to 15 residues. In germline, CDR1 is ENHRY, CDR2 SYGVKD. CDR3 bases: TGTGCCATCAGTGATGTGGTTGTGGGAGGCAATGAGCAGTTCTTC. Its translation: CAISDVVVGGNEQFF.

The gene calls are TRBV9 and TRBJ2-7; possibly TRBD2 for D (6 bases). The CDR3 is made up of 18 amino acids. Germline loops: CDR1 SGDLS, CDR2 YYNGEE. V lost 0 bases and J lost 0, with 19 bases in between. Here the CDR3 DNA reads TGTGCCAGCAGCGTAGGGCTGGGTGGACTAAGCGGCTCCTACGAGCAGTACTTC. Residues: CASSVGLGGLSGSYEQYF. Full variable domain (outside the CDR3, taken from reference TRBV9 and TRBJ2-7): DSGVTQTPKHLITATGQRVTLRCSPRSGDLSVYWYQQSLDQGLQFLIQYYNGEERAKGNILERFSAQQFPDLHSELNLSSLELGDSALYFCASSVGLGGLSGSYEQYFGPGTRLTVT.

The chain links TRBV25-1 to TRBJ2-1; tentatively, D is TRBD1 (6 bases). Trimming cost V 8 bases and J 0 bases, with 23 bases left between them. CDR1 is MGHDK, CDR2 SYGVNS, per germline. CDR3 size: 18 residues. CDR3 nucleotide sequence: TGTGCCAGCTATTTCCCGGACAGAACTGTAAGCTCCTACAATGAGCAGTTCTTC. The encoded protein is CASYFPDRTVSSYNEQFF.

The chain has TRBV27 and TRBJ1-6; D remains ambiguous. V was clipped by 3 bases and J by 6 bases, with 9 bases between them. There are 14 residues in the CDR3. In germline, CDR1 is MNHEY, CDR2 SMNVEV (reference sequence). DNA of the CDR3: TGTGCCAGCAGTTTTGGAGCCCGTAATTCACCCCTCCACTTT. Translating it yields CASSFGARNSPLHF.

This clone was observed a few times. This sequence joins TRBV12-5 and TRBJ2-1; D might be TRBD1 (5 bases). Trimming shortened V by 3 bases and J by 6 bases, and 9 bases separated the two germline ends. Germline lookup yields CDR1 LGHNT and CDR2 FRNRAP. There are 13 residues in the CDR3. CDR3: CASGLDRLNEQFF. In DNA, the CDR3 is TGTGCTAGTGGTTTAGACAGACTCAATGAGCAGTTCTTC.

V is TRBV19 and J is TRBJ1-2; possible D gene TRBD1, 6 bases. The CDR3 covers 15 residues. Germline CDR1 and CDR2: LNHDA and SQIVND (reference sequence). V lost 4 bases and J lost 1, with 13 bases in between. The DNA for the CDR3 is TGTGCCAGTAGTACCCCGGGACACGGTAACTATGGCTACACCTTC. Its translation: CASSTPGHGNYGYTF.

This clone appeared a few times. The chain has TRBV21-1 and TRBJ1-3. TRBV21-1 counts as a pseudogene. The CDR3 extends over 17 amino acids. CDR3: CASSKVEAPGDGNTIYF. The CDR3 nucleotides are TGTGCCAGCAGCAAAGTGGAGGCCCCGGGAGATGGAAACACCATATATTTT.

The chain is built from TRBV6-2 or TRBV6-3 and TRBJ1-1; D gene uncertain. The CDR3 covers 12 residues. Germline assignment: CDR1 MNHEY and CDR2 SVGEGT. With 4 bases removed from V and 2 bases from J, the gap between germline ends came to 5 bases. CDR3 residues: CASSFFNTEAFF. CDR3 nucleotides: TGTGCCAGCAGTTTCTTTAACACTGAAGCTTTCTTT.

This chain links TRBV19 with TRBJ1-1; D unclear. V was trimmed by 2 bases and J by 2 bases, leaving 9 bases between them. This CDR3 contains 14 residues. From germline, CDR1 is LNHDA and CDR2 SQIVND (reference sequence). The chain's CDR3 is CASSISEGNTEAFF. CDR3 nucleotide sequence: TGTGCCAGTAGTATATCGGAGGGAAACACTGAAGCTTTCTTT.

The CDR3 DNA is TGCGCCAGCAGCTTGGGGTTTTCTGCGTGGAACACTGAAGCTTTCTTT. This encodes CASSLGFSAWNTEAFF. This chain connects TRBV5-1 to TRBJ1-1; D is uncertain. Germline CDR1 SGHRS, CDR2 YFSETQ. Trimming cost V 0 bases and J 1 base, with 13 bases left between them. The CDR3 covers 16 residues.

The chain combines TRBV7-9 with TRBJ2-7; 8 bases map to TRBD1. The germline V gene has CDR1 SEHNR and CDR2 FQNEAQ (reference sequence). The V gene end was trimmed by 5 bases and the J gene end by 5 bases; junction bases not matched to a gene: 11. This CDR3 comprises 15 residues. The CDR3 DNA sequence: TGTGCCAGCAGCCCGAGACAGGGGAATCGGAACGAGCAGTACTTC. This encodes CASSPRQGNRNEQYF.

The chain links TRBV18 to TRBJ1-2, with D possibly matching TRBD1 (5 bases). CDR3 length equals 18 residues. With 3 bases removed from V and 3 bases from J, the gap between germline ends came to 23 bases. The germline V gene encodes CDR1 KGHSH and CDR2 LQKENI. CDR3 loop: CASSPLPNRMGFDYGYTF. DNA of the CDR3: TGTGCCAGCTCACCTTTACCTAACAGGATGGGTTTCGACTATGGCTACACCTTC.

The chain couples TRBV7-2 to TRBJ1-1; 7 bases fit TRBD1. Germline trimming cut 2 bases from V and 3 bases from J; bases unmatched to any gene: 12. Germline V gene lookup returns CDR1 SGHTA and CDR2 FQGNSA. The CDR3 has 17 residues. The CDR3 region has the DNA TGTGCCAGCAGCTTAAGGATGTCGGGCACAGGGGACACTGAAGCTTTCTTT. Residues: CASSLRMSGTGDTEAFF.

The chain joins TRBV27 to TRBJ2-3; 12 nucleotides align to TRBD1. The germline gives CDR1 MNHEY, CDR2 SMNVEV (reference sequence). The CDR3 has 16 amino acids. J lost 3 bases, V lost 6 bases, and 7 bases had no gene match. CDR3 in DNA: TGTGCCAGCAGATTCCGGGACAGGGGGCGTACAGATACGCAGTATTTT. This sequence encodes CASRFRDRGRTDTQYF.

The gene calls are TRBV23-1 and TRBJ1-5; 7 nucleotides line up with TRBD1. TRBV23-1 is an ORF; its function is uncertain. V was pared by 11 bases and J by 11 bases, with 18 bases of the junction left unmatched. The CDR3 contains 14 residues. CDR3: CARLERGLKSAQHF. DNA of the CDR3: TGCGCCCGGCTGGAGAGGGGGCTGAAATCAGCCCAGCATTTT.

On this clone: This sample also contains other DNA sequences that code for the same CDR3. The rearrangement uses TRBV24-1 and TRBJ2-3, with TRBD2 as a possible D gene (6 bases). Trimming left V 0 bases short and J 0 bases short, with 6 bases between. The germline V gene has CDR1 KGHDR and CDR2 SFDVKD. The CDR3 has 15 amino acids. In DNA, the CDR3 is TGTGCCACCAGTGATTTGGGAGGGAGCACAGATACGCAGTATTTT. It encodes CATSDLGGSTDTQYF.

The gene calls are TRBV15 and TRBJ1-2; weak D call: TRBD1 (5 bases). The CDR3 totals 14 residues. The germline gives CDR1 LNHNV, CDR2 YYDKDF (reference sequence). V was trimmed by 1 base and J by 5 bases, leaving 11 bases between them. As DNA, the CDR3 is TGTGCCACCAGCAGAGGACAGACTGGGTATGGCTACACCTTC. Translation gives CATSRGQTGYGYTF. Complete variable domain (other parts from reference TRBV15 and TRBJ1-2): DAMVIQNPRYQVTQFGKPVTLSCSQTLNHNVMYWYQQKSSQAPKLLFHYYDKDFNNEADTPDNFQSRRPNTSFCFLDIRSPGLGDTAMYLCATSRGQTGYGYTFGSGTRLTVV.

This clone was observed once. In DNA, the CDR3 is TGTGCCAGTAGTCCGTATCCGACAGGGGTTCTACGCAATGAGCAGTTCTTC. Translating gives CASSPYPTGVLRNEQFF. This sequence joins TRBV19 and TRBJ2-1; TRBD1 matches at 8 bases. CDR3 length: 17 amino acids. CDR1 LNHDA and CDR2 SQIVND come from the germline V gene (reference sequence). V gave up 5 bases and J gave up 6 bases; unmatched junction bases: 15.

This clone was counted once. The CDR3 DNA is TGTGCCAGCAGCTCCCGGGGTGTCTATGGCTACACCTTC. Translation: CASSSRGVYGYTF. V gene TRBV12-3 or TRBV12-4 combines with J gene TRBJ1-2; D not certain. The length of the CDR3 is 13 residues. Trimming cost V 6 bases and J 4 bases, with 12 bases left between them.

This clone was seen only a few times. J is TRBJ2-2 and V is TRBV10-3, with 9 bases that match TRBD1. The CDR3 is made up of 17 amino acids. Germline V gene lookup returns CDR1 ENHRY and CDR2 SYGVKD. The ends lost 4 bases at V and 9 bases at J; junction bases unmatched: 15. CDR3 coding DNA: TGTGCCATCAGTGTGGGGGGACAGGGCTCTTATTCGAGGGAGCTGTTTTTT. Amino acid sequence: CAISVGGQGSYSRELFF.

This rearrangement joins TRBV6-5 to TRBJ2-1, with 8 bases matching TRBD2. Germline V gives CDR1 MNHEY, CDR2 SVGAGI. Germline trimming cut 4 bases from V and 6 bases from J; bases unmatched to any gene: 11. The CDR3 is 16 residues long. CDR3 in amino acids: CASSSPSTGGPNEQFF. The CDR3 DNA reads TGTGCCAGCAGTTCCCCATCCACGGGGGGGCCCAATGAGCAGTTCTTC.

The chain uses TRBV20-1 and TRBJ2-1; TRBD1 matches 7 bases. The CDR3 runs to 11 residues. Germline V gene data show CDR1 as DFQATT and CDR2 as SNEGSKA (reference sequence). J lost 8 bases, V lost 4 bases, and 2 bases had no gene match. The CDR3 loop is CSATRGHEQFF. The CDR3 nucleotides are TGCAGTGCTACAAGGGGGCATGAGCAGTTCTTC.

The chain recombines TRBV4-1 with TRBJ2-5, with D perhaps matching TRBD1 (5 bases). V shed 0 bases and J shed 0 bases, with 8 bases lying between them. The germline V gene has CDR1 MGHRA and CDR2 YSYEKL. There are 15 residues in the CDR3. CDR3 residues: CASSQDPRDQETQYF. CDR3 sequence (DNA): TGCGCCAGCAGCCAAGATCCCAGGGACCAAGAGACCCAGTACTTC.